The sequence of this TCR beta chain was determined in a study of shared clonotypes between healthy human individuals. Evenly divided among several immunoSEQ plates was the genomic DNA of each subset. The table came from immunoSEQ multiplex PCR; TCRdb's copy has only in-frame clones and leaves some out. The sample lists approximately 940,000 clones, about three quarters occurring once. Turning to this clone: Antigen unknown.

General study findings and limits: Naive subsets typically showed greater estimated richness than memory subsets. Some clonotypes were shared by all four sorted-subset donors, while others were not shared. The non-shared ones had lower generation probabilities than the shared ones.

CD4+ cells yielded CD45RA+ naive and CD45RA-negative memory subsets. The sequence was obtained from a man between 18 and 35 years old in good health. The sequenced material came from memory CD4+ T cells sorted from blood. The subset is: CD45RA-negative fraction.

The chain's CDR3 is CASSPVSGQSNYGYTF. The CDR3 DNA is TGTGCCAGCTCACCAGTATCCGGACAGTCTAACTATGGCTACACCTTC. V is TRBV18 and J is TRBJ1-2, with D possibly matching TRBD1 (6 bases). CDR1 and CDR2 (germline): KGHSH, LQKENI. Trimming shortened V by 2 bases and J by 0 bases, and 13 bases separated the two germline ends. The CDR3 spans 16 residues.